Shown below are 9 T cell receptor beta chains from a single sample sequenced in a study of blood T cell repertoires in COVID-19. Sequencing used immunoSEQ multiplex PCR; TCRdb keeps in-frame clones, though not all of them. Found here are around 260,000 clones, approximately 90% of them singletons; the top ten hold around 2.2%. The sample comprised peripheral blood. These receptors were collected from a woman under 40 with COVID-19, enrolled during active disease.

This chain joins TRBV29-1 and TRBJ1-2; D is possibly TRBD1 (5 bases). CDR1 and CDR2 (germline): SQVTM, ANQGSEA. The CDR3 is 12 amino acids. The ends were cut back, 4 bases at V and 4 bases at J, with 10 bases in the middle. CDR3 coding DNA: TGCAGCGTTGTAATCGGGGGCTATGGCTACACCTTC. Its translation: CSVVIGGYGYTF.

The V call is TRBV4-2, the J call TRBJ2-1, with 15 bases matching TRBD2. Germline assignment: CDR1 LGHNA and CDR2 YNFKEQ. After removal of 0 bases from V and 7 bases from J, the junction contained 1 base not matched to a gene. CDR3 length: 16 amino acids. This CDR3 reads CASSQEGLAGGNEQFF. The CDR3 bases are TGTGCCAGCAGCCAAGAGGGACTAGCGGGAGGTAATGAGCAGTTCTTC.

The chain joins TRBV2 to TRBJ1-5, with TRBD1 identical over 11 bases. Germline CDR1 SNHLY, CDR2 FYNNEI. The CDR3 has 14 residues. V was pared by 8 bases and J by 6 bases, with 6 bases of the junction left unmatched. CDR3 region: CASGGTGGFQPQHF. The CDR3 DNA reads as TGTGCCAGCGGCGGGACAGGGGGTTTTCAGCCCCAGCATTTT.

The rearrangement links TRBV30 to TRBJ1-2; D remains ambiguous. The CDR3 consists of 13 residues. Trimming shortened V by 0 bases and J by 5 bases, and 10 bases separated the two germline ends. The germline gives CDR1 GTSNPN, CDR2 SVGIG (reference sequence). This chain's CDR3 is CAWSVGPGYGYTF. DNA of the CDR3: TGTGCCTGGAGTGTGGGCCCGGGGTATGGCTACACCTTC.

The rearrangement links TRBV6-5 to TRBJ2-1; D may be TRBD2 (5 bases). CDR3 length equals 13 residues. Germline CDR1 and CDR2: MNHEY and SVGAGI. The V gene lost 2 bases and the J gene lost 8 bases, with 10 bases spanning the gap. In nucleotides, the CDR3 is TGTGCCAGCAGTTACAACCCGGAGGATGAGCAGTTCTTC. Amino acid sequence: CASSYNPEDEQFF.

The chain joins TRBV5-1 to TRBJ1-1; D might be TRBD1 (6 bases). The CDR3 runs to 17 residues. V shed 3 bases and J shed 0 bases, with 18 bases lying between them. Per the germline V gene, CDR1 is SGHRS and CDR2 is YFSETQ. Written as DNA, the CDR3 is TGCGCCAGCAGCTCGGGACAACTCGATACCCTGAACACTGAAGCTTTCTTT. Amino acid sequence: CASSSGQLDTLNTEAFF.

The chain employs TRBV11-2 and TRBJ2-2, with D possibly TRBD2 on 5 matching bases. The V gene lost 2 bases and the J gene lost 1 base, with 8 bases spanning the gap. Germline CDR1 and CDR2: SGHAT and FQNNGV. The CDR3 runs 15 residues. As DNA, the CDR3 is TGTGCCAGCAGCTTAAGGACTCTGAACACCGGGGAGCTGTTTTTT. Protein product: CASSLRTLNTGELFF. Drawing the rest from reference TRBV11-2 and TRBJ2-2, the complete variable domain is EAGVAQSPRYKIIEKRQSVAFWCNPISGHATLYWYQQILGQGPKLLIQFQNNGVVDDSQLPKDRFSAERLKGVDSTLKIQPAKLEDSAVYLCASSLRTLNTGELFFGEGSRLTVL.

This clone is a singleton in its sample. This sequence joins TRBV19 and TRBJ2-5; D gene uncertain. CDR3 length equals 13 residues. Germline V CDR1 and CDR2: LNHDA, SQIVND (reference sequence). The V gene lost 5 bases and the J gene lost 5 bases, with 12 bases spanning the gap. CDR3: CASSAPSRETQYF. CDR3 DNA: TGTGCCAGTAGTGCCCCGTCGCGGGAGACCCAGTACTTC.

This clone was observed a single time. V gene TRBV2 combines with J gene TRBJ1-4, with 7 nucleotides matching TRBD1. The V gene end was trimmed by 7 bases and the J gene end by 8 bases; junction bases not matched to a gene: 10. This CDR3 has 14 residues. Germline V lookup: CDR1 SNHLY, CDR2 FYNNEI. The CDR3 nucleotides read TGTGCCAGCACGCTACAGGGGACGAAGGAAAAACTGTTTTTT. This translates into CASTLQGTKEKLFF.